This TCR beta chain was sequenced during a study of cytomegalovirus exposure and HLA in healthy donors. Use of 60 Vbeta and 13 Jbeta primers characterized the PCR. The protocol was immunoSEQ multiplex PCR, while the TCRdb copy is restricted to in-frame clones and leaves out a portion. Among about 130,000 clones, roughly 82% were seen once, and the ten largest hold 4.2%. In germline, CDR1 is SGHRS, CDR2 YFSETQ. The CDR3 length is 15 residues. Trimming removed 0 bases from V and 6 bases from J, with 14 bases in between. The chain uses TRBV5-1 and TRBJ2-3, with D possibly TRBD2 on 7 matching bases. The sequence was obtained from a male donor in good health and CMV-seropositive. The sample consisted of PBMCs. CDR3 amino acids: CASSLASGGADTQYF. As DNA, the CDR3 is TGCGCCAGCAGCTTGGCTTCGGGGGGCGCTGATACGCAGTATTTT.